In this sample, the clone carrying this T cell receptor (beta chain) turned up a few times. Its antigen is not known. Germline V gives CDR1 MNHNS, CDR2 SASEGT. CDR3 length: 16 amino acids. The junction had 5 bases not matched to a gene; V was cut back by 3 bases and J by 0 bases. The sample belongs to a study of blood T cells in healthy people across ages. Regarding the study as a whole: Naive CD4+ cell counts and diversity both ran higher in long-lived than in aged donors. Roughly linear declines in TCR beta diversity per million T cells occurred with age. PBMCs left unsorted prevented a conclusive naive versus antigen-experienced comparison.

Next came a second PCR, run for roughly 7 to 12 cycles, which used a sample-barcoded 5' primer along with a J-beta primer mix. From the 5' RACE reads, TCRdb called clonotypes with MiXCR, one entry per CDR3 protein. The repertoire holds roughly 700,000 distinct CDR3 sequences, with roughly 30% as singletons. J is TRBJ2-4 and V is TRBV6-1; 7 bases agree with TRBD2. The sample comprised blood. This TCR was recovered from a woman aged 80 or older in good health. The CDR3 spells CASSEGGALAKNIQYF. Here the CDR3 DNA reads TGTGCCAGCAGTGAGGGAGGGGCACTAGCCAAAAACATTCAGTACTTC.